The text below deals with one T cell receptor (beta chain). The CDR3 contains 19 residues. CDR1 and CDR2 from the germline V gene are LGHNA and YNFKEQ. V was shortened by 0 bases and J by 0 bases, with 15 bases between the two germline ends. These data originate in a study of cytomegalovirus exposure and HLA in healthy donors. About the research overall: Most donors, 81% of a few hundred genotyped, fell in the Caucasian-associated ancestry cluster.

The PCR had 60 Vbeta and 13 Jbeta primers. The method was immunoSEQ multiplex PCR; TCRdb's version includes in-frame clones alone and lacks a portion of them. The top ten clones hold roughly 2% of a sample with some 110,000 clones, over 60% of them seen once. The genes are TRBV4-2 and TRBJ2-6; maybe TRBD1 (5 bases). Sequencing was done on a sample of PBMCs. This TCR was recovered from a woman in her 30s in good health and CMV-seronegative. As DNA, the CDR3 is TGTGCCAGCAGCCAAGATTACGAGACAGACCACTCTGGGGCCAACGTCCTGACTTTC. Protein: CASSQDYETDHSGANVLTF.